One sample yielded the 20 T cell receptor beta chains listed below, sequenced in a study of cytomegalovirus exposure and HLA in healthy donors. The study ran its PCR with 60 Vbeta and 13 Jbeta primers. TCRdb keeps only in-frame clones here, not all; method: immunoSEQ multiplex PCR. The sample comprises over 120,000 clones, 75% to 90% of which are singletons, and less than 3.5% rests with the top ten. Sequenced material: PBMCs. All receptors derive from a young woman in good health and CMV-seronegative.

The V and J genes are TRBV10-3 and TRBJ1-3; 7 positions match TRBD1. J gave up 0 bases and V 6 bases, and 2 bases lay outside the gene matches. The CDR3 extends over 14 amino acids. Germline CDR1 is ENHRY and CDR2 is SYGVKD. The CDR3 region is CAISDRASGNTIYF. CDR3 DNA: TGTGCCATCAGCGACAGGGCCTCTGGAAACACCATATATTTT.

The gene calls are TRBV10-3 and TRBJ1-1; 8 bases line up with TRBD1. The CDR3 runs to 13 residues. The J segment lost 5 bases and the V segment lost 10 bases, leaving 9 bases of the junction unmatched. The germline CDR1 and CDR2 sequences are ENHRY and SYGVKD. The CDR3 here is CATHGQGWTEAFF. The CDR3 coding sequence is TGTGCCACCCACGGACAGGGTTGGACTGAAGCTTTCTTT.

This rearrangement joins TRBV21-1 to TRBJ1-2; TRBD1, the table's D call, was not compared with the DNA. TRBV21-1 is described as a pseudogene. CDR3 length: 16 residues. Here the CDR3 reads CASSKGSGDRNYGYTF. The CDR3 DNA is TGTGCCAGCAGCAAAGGTTCTGGGGACAGGAACTATGGCTACACCTTC.

This chain connects TRBV5-1 to TRBJ2-7; perhaps TRBD1 as D (6 bases). The V gene's germline CDR1 is SGHRS and CDR2 YFSETQ. This CDR3 is 15 amino acids long. Trimming took 0 bases from V and 2 from J, leaving 12 bases between them. The DNA for the CDR3 is TGCGCCAGCAGCTTGGAGGCAGGGGCTACCTACGAGCAGTACTTC. Its protein is CASSLEAGATYEQYF.

The chain is built from TRBV6-1 and TRBJ1-5, with 7 bases aligning to TRBD1. The CDR3 runs 16 residues. Germline lookup yields CDR1 MNHNS and CDR2 SASEGT. V trimming: 2 bases; J trimming: 1 base; junction bases outside the gene matches: 5. The CDR3 region has the DNA TGTGCCAGCAGTGAAACGGACAGGAAAAGCAATCAGCCCCAGCATTTT. Amino acid sequence: CASSETDRKSNQPQHF.

Here the CDR3 reads CATSRSWTGSTDTQYF. DNA for the CDR3: TGTGCCACCAGCAGATCGTGGACTGGTTCCACAGATACGCAGTATTTT. The chain carries TRBV15 and TRBJ2-3; possibly TRBD2 for D (5 bases). The CDR3 is 16 amino acids. The germline gives CDR1 LNHNV, CDR2 YYDKDF (reference sequence). Trimming removed 2 bases from V and 2 bases from J, with 14 bases in between.

This chain links TRBV30 with TRBJ1-2; D perhaps matches TRBD1 (5 bases). This CDR3 has 13 amino acids. Looked up from germline, CDR1 is GTSNPN and CDR2 is SVGIG (reference sequence). V shed 0 bases and J shed 2 bases, with 7 bases lying between them. CDR3 region: CAWSVGVNYGYTF. CDR3 DNA: TGTGCCTGGAGTGTAGGGGTCAACTATGGCTACACCTTC. The full variable domain, its missing parts supplied by reference TRBV30 and TRBJ1-2, is SQTIHQWPATLVQPVGSPLSLECTVEGTSNPNLYWYRQAAGRGLQLLFYSVGIGQISSEVPQNLSASRPQDRQFILSSKKLLLSDSGFYLCAWSVGVNYGYTFGSGTRLTVV.

The chain carries TRBV18 and TRBJ2-7, with 7 bases lining up with TRBD2. Germline CDR1 is KGHSH and CDR2 is LQKENI. The V segment lost 3 bases and the J segment 5 bases; nucleotides outside the gene matches: 10. The CDR3 runs to 15 residues. DNA for the CDR3: TGTGCCAGCTCACCCATCAACCGGGGAGGGAACGAGCAGTACTTC. This codes for CASSPINRGGNEQYF.

CDR3 in amino acids: CASSPIRIAGSGNTIYF. The CDR3 nucleotides are TGTGCCAGCAGCCCAATTCGTATTGCAGGGTCTGGAAACACCATATATTTT. The chain links TRBV7-9 to TRBJ1-3, with D possibly matching TRBD1 (5 bases). Trimming stripped 5 bases from V and 1 base from J, with 18 bases between. CDR1 and CDR2 from the germline V gene are SEHNR and FQNEAQ (reference sequence). This CDR3 comprises 17 residues. Together with reference TRBV7-9 and TRBJ1-3, the CDR3 gives the full variable domain: DTGVSQNPRHKITKRGQNVTFRCDPISEHNRLYWYRQTLGQGPEFLTYFQNEAQLEKSRLLSDRFSAERPKGSFSTLEIQRTEQGDSAMYLCASSPIRIAGSGNTIYFGEGSWLTVV.

The chain couples TRBV9 to TRBJ1-2; a weak D match, TRBD1 (5 bases). The germline V gene has CDR1 SGDLS and CDR2 YYNGEE. The V and J ends lost 3 bases and 7 bases respectively, with 13 bases between them. The CDR3 is made up of 13 amino acids. CDR3 loop: CASSALGEGGYTF. The CDR3 region has the DNA TGTGCCAGCAGCGCGCTAGGGGAGGGTGGCTACACCTTC. Filled out from reference TRBV9 and TRBJ1-2, the complete variable domain reads DSGVTQTPKHLITATGQRVTLRCSPRSGDLSVYWYQQSLDQGLQFLIQYYNGEERAKGNILERFSAQQFPDLHSELNLSSLELGDSALYFCASSALGEGGYTFGSGTRLTVV.

This clone appeared a few times. This sequence joins TRBV5-1 and TRBJ1-2; D is perhaps TRBD1 (5 bases). Per the germline V gene, CDR1 is SGHRS and CDR2 is YFSETQ. The CDR3 contains 14 residues. The ends were cut back, 4 bases at V and 0 bases at J, with 10 bases in the middle. CDR3 bases: TGCGCCAGCAGCCAGCAGGGATCTAACTATGGCTACACCTTC. Protein product: CASSQQGSNYGYTF.

The chain joins TRBV9 to TRBJ2-5; perhaps TRBD2 as D (5 bases). The J call may be wrong; the DNA end is better matched by TRBJ2-7. This CDR3 spans 15 amino acids. Germline V gene lookup returns CDR1 SGDLS and CDR2 YYNGEE. As DNA, the CDR3 is TGTGCCAGCAGCGTAGTCCCGGGCGGGTTCGACGAGCAGTACTTC. This translates into CASSVVPGGFDEQYF.

The chain uses TRBV30 and TRBJ1-5; 10 nucleotides line up with TRBD1. Trimming removed 7 bases from V and 6 bases from J; junction bases left unmatched: 12. The germline gives CDR1 GTSNPN, CDR2 SVGIG (reference sequence). CDR3 length equals 15 residues. The CDR3 spells CASRSRDRGLQPQHF. The CDR3, as DNA: TGTGCCTCTAGAAGCCGGGACAGGGGTCTTCAGCCCCAGCATTTT.

With respect to this clone: An end of the junction differs from the germline gene, which may be a read error. This chain joins TRBV7-9 and TRBJ1-2; 11 bases line up with TRBD1. CDR3 length: 15 amino acids. The germline gives CDR1 SEHNR, CDR2 FQNEAQ (reference sequence). CDR3 DNA sequence: TGTTCCAGCGGACAGGGGGCGTTCTATTCGTATGGCTACACCTTC. Residues: CSSGQGAFYSYGYTF.

The chain couples TRBV7-9 to TRBJ1-4; TRBD1 agrees at 9 bases. CDR1 is SEHNR, CDR2 FQNEAQ, per germline (reference sequence). The CDR3 is 15 amino acids. Trimming at V came to 1 base and at J to 6 bases, leaving 3 bases not matched to a gene. The CDR3 sequence is CASSLGDRDYEKLFF. The CDR3 coding sequence is TGTGCCAGCAGCTTAGGGGACAGGGACTATGAAAAACTGTTTTTT.

CDR3: CASLRAGSEAFF. Written as DNA, the CDR3 is TGTGCCAGTCTAAGGGCGGGGTCCGAAGCTTTCTTT. This chain links TRBV19 with TRBJ1-1; D is unresolved. Between the trimmed V and J ends, which lost 8 bases and 8 bases, there was a span of 15 bases. Per the germline V gene, CDR1 is LNHDA and CDR2 is SQIVND (reference sequence). The CDR3 runs 12 residues.

The chain carries TRBV5-1 and TRBJ2-1, with D perhaps TRBD1 (6 bases). The CDR3 has 16 amino acids. CDR1 and CDR2 (germline): SGHRS, YFSETQ. Between the trimmed V and J ends, which lost 3 bases and 3 bases, there was a span of 16 bases. This CDR3 reads CASSSPTGDNYNEQFF. As DNA, the CDR3 is TGCGCCAGCAGCTCCCCGACAGGAGATAACTACAATGAGCAGTTCTTC.

Regarding this clone: The same CDR3 arises from other DNA sequences in this sample as well. The V gene is TRBV6-5, the J gene TRBJ2-3, with D hard to call. V was shortened by 6 bases and J by 6 bases, with 7 bases between the two germline ends. The CDR3 extends over 11 amino acids. Germline loops: CDR1 MNHEY, CDR2 SVGAGI. CDR3 in DNA: TGTGCCAGCAGACGCGCCGATACGCAGTATTTT. Translating it yields CASRRADTQYF.

The rearrangement links TRBV30 to TRBJ2-3, with a possible D match to TRBD1 (5 bases). V lost 0 bases, J lost 7 bases, and 14 bases lay in between. The CDR3 loop spans 14 amino acids. The germline CDR1 and CDR2 sequences are GTSNPN and SVGIG (reference sequence). The CDR3 region is CAWSVLGRTNTQYF. The CDR3 DNA follows: TGTGCCTGGAGTGTATTAGGGCGGACAAATACGCAGTATTTT.

In its sample, this clone was seen a few times. The rearrangement joins TRBV2 to TRBJ1-2, with D unresolved. Trimming took 2 bases from V and 8 from J, leaving 18 bases between them. Germline V gene sequence: CDR1 SNHLY, CDR2 FYNNEI. The CDR3 has 15 amino acids. For the CDR3, the DNA is TGTGCCAGCAGTGAATTCCCGACGCTACCGGGGGGCTACACCTTC. This translates into CASSEFPTLPGGYTF.